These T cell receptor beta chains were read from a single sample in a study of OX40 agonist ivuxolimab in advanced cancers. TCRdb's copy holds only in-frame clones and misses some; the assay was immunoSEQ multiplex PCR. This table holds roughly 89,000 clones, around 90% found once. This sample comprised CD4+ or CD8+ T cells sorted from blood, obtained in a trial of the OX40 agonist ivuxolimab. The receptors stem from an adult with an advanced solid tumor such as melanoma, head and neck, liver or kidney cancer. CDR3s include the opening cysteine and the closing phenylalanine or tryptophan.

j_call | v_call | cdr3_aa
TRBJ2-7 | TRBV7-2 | CASSKAGGSSYEQYF
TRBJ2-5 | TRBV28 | CASSLYRVLETQYF
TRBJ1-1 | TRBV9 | CASSVEAGGNTEAFF
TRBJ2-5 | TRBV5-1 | CASSVAGTVPQETQYF
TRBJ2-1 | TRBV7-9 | CASTWGGRAPEQFF
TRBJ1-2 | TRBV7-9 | CASSDPGLGGYTF
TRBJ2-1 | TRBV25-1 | CASTLASLSSYNEQFF
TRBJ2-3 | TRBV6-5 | CASRAGLVSTDTQYF
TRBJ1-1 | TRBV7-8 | CASSLRRNTEAFF
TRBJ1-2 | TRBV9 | CASSVGGQDYGYTF
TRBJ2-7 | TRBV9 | CASSEGLGSYEQYF
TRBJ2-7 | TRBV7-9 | CASSLGALAETYEQYF
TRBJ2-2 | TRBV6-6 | CAVAFSTGELFF
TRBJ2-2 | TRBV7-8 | CASSLERSSAGELFF
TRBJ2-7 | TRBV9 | CASSENWAGREQYF
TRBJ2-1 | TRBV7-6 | CASSLTSGTINEQFF
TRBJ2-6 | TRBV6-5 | CASKRGGSGANVLTF
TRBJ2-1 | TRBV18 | CASSPVEGYNEQFF
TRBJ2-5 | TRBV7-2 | CASSLGQGRWETQYF
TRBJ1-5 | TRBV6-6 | CATDGTGGNQPQHF
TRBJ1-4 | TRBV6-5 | CASRTRTGDGEKLFF
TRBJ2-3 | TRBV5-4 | CASSLGTTSTDTQYF
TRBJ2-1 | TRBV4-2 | CASSHGQGGNEQFF
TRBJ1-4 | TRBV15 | CATSRDVTGPNEKLFF
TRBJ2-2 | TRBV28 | CASSGWRPNTGELFF
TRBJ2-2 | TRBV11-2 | CASSLAGGNTGELFF
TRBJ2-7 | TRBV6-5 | CASRGREGLHYEQYF
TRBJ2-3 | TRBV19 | CASSIIPRLSGDTQYF
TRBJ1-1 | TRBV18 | CASSPNTGAGSTSAEAFF
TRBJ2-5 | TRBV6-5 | CASRITGTRETQYF
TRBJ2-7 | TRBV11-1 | CASSWDRPYEQYF
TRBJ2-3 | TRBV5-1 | CASSLDPRADTQYF
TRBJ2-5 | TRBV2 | CASSEWGKETQYF
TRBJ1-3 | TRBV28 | CASSSRTGWSGNTIYF
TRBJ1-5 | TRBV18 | CASSPRQTRQPQHF
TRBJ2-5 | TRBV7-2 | CASSRAGVRETQYF
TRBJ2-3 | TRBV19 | CASSIGSTDTQYF
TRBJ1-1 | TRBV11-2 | CASTLNPTVNTEAFF
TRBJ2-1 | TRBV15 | CATSRGDWAGMSDEQFF
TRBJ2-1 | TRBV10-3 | CATRARDYGEQFF
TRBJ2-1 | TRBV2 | CASSEALSGRGANEQFF
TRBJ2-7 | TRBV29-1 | CSARQGAGSSEQYF
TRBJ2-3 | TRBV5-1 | CASSLAGKGADTQYF
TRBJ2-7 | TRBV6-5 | CAIGDKAYEQYF
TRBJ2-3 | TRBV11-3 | CASSLRGTDTQYF
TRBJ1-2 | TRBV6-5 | CASSTYSNYGYTF
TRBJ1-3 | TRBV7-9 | CASSLAAPSPAYF
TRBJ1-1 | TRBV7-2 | CASSLGGTLAFF
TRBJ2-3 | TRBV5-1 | CASSRRGTSSSSSTDTQYF
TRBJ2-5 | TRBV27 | CASSLEIRGETQYF
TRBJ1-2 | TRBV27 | CASSLRYNYGYTF